A selection of T cell receptor beta chains follows, all from one sample in a study of regulatory T cells in long-lasting Graves disease. One entry per CDR3 protein, called by TCRdb with MiXCR from the multiplex PCR reads. The table has roughly 470,000 distinct CDR3 sequences, around 21% seen once. Material: peripheral blood mononuclear cells (PBMCs), obtained when the disease was refractory, from a patient treated with antithyroid drugs. The receptors come from a female donor with Graves disease. Each CDR3 is given with its conserved first and last residue. Each record gives: D gene, V gene, J gene, CDR3 protein. D genes are given only for firm matches.

d_gene: TRBD1
v_gene: TRBV25-1
j_gene: TRBJ2-7
CDR3aa: CASSELQGSEQYF

d_gene: -
v_gene: TRBV5-5
j_gene: TRBJ2-7
CDR3aa: CASSLGSTGYEQYF

d_gene: TRBD1
v_gene: TRBV28
j_gene: TRBJ2-7
CDR3aa: CASSLTGTAPYEQYF

d_gene: -
v_gene: TRBV25-1
j_gene: TRBJ2-7
CDR3aa: CASREGEQYF

d_gene: TRBD2
v_gene: TRBV6-1
j_gene: TRBJ2-7
CDR3aa: CASSRRPAGAHEQYF

d_gene: TRBD1
v_gene: TRBV5-1
j_gene: TRBJ1-1
CDR3aa: CASSPGTGGFGESTEAFF

d_gene: TRBD1
v_gene: TRBV6-2/TRBV6-3
j_gene: -
CDR3aa: CASSSGGTGGETQYF

d_gene: -
v_gene: TRBV6-1
j_gene: TRBJ2-6
CDR3aa: CATNSGANVLAF

d_gene: TRBD1
v_gene: TRBV28
j_gene: TRBJ1-4
CDR3aa: CASSPTQGAREKLFF

d_gene: -
v_gene: TRBV29-1
j_gene: TRBJ2-7
CDR3aa: CSVFLGEQYF

d_gene: TRBD1
v_gene: TRBV29-1
j_gene: TRBJ1-6
CDR3aa: CSVQTGVNSPLHF

d_gene: TRBD1
v_gene: TRBV6-5
j_gene: TRBJ2-1
CDR3aa: CASSSTGGAGLEQFF

d_gene: -
v_gene: TRBV7-2
j_gene: TRBJ1-1
CDR3aa: CASNRVLGEAFF

d_gene: -
v_gene: TRBV19
j_gene: TRBJ1-5
CDR3aa: CASSMGGVQNQPQHF